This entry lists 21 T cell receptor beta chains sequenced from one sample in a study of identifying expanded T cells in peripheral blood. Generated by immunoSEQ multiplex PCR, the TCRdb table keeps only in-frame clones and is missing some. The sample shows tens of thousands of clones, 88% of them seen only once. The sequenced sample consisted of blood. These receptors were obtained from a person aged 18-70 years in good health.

DNA of the CDR3: TGCAGCGTTGAACTTGTGAGGGCAGGCTACACCTTC. It encodes CSVELVRAGYTF. The chain links TRBV29-1 to TRBJ1-2; no clear D gene. Germline V gene sequence: CDR1 SQVTM, CDR2 ANQGSEA. The CDR3 loop spans 12 amino acids. Between the trimmed V and J ends, which lost 2 bases and 8 bases, there was a span of 12 bases.

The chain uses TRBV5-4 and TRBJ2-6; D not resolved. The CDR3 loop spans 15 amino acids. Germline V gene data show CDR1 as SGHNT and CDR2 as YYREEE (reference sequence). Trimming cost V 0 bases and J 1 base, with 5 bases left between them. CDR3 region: CASSLDRSGANVLTF. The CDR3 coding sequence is TGTGCCAGCAGCTTGGATAGGTCTGGGGCCAACGTCCTGACTTTC.

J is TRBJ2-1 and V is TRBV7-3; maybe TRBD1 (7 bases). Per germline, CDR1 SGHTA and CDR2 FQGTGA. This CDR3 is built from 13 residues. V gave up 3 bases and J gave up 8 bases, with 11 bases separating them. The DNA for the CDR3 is TGTGCCAGCAGCTTCGCGGGACAGCATGAGCAGTTCTTC. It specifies CASSFAGQHEQFF. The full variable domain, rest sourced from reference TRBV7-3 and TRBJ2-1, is GAGVSQTPSNKVTEKGKYVELRCDPISGHTALYWYRQSLGQGPEFLIYFQGTGAADDSGLPNDRFFAVRPEGSVSTLKIQRTERGDSAVYLCASSFAGQHEQFFGPGTRLTVL.

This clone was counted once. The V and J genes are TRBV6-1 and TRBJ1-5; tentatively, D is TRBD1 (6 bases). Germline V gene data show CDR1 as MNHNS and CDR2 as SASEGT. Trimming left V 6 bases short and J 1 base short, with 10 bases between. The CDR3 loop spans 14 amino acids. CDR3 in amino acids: CASSNDRSNQPQHF. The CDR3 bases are TGTGCCAGCAGCAATGACAGGAGCAATCAGCCCCAGCATTTT.

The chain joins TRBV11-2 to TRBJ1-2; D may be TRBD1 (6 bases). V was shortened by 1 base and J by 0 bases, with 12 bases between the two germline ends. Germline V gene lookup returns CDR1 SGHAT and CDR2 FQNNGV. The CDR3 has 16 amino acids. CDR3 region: CASSLVPTGANYGYTF. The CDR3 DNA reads TGTGCCAGCAGCTTAGTGCCGACAGGCGCTAACTATGGCTACACCTTC.

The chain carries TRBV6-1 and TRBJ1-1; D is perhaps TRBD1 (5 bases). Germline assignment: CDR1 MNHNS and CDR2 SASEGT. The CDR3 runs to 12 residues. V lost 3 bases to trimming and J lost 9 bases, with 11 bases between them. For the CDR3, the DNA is TGTGCCAGCAGTGAGTTACAGGCTAAAGCTTTCTTT. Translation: CASSELQAKAFF.

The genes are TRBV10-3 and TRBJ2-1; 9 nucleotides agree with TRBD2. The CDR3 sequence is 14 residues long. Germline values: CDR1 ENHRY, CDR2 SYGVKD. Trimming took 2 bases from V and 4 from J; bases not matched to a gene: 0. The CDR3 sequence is CAISEAGGYNEQFF. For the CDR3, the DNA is TGTGCCATCAGTGAGGCGGGAGGGTACAATGAGCAGTTCTTC.

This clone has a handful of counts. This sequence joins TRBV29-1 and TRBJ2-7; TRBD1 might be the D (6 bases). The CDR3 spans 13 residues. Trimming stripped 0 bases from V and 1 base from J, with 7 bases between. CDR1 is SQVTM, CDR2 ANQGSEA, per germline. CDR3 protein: CSVEEDRSYEQYF. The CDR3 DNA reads TGCAGCGTTGAAGAAGACAGGTCCTACGAGCAGTACTTC.

DNA of the CDR3: TGTGCCAGCACGTCTACAGGGGGCATTTCCTACAATGAGCAGTTCTTC. It yields the protein CASTSTGGISYNEQFF. The chain employs TRBV28 and TRBJ2-1, with 9 bases matching TRBD1. The CDR3 has 16 amino acids. Looked up from germline, CDR1 is MDHEN and CDR2 is SYDVKM. J lost 1 base, V lost 7 bases, and 8 bases had no gene match. Full variable domain (outside the CDR3, taken from reference TRBV28 and TRBJ2-1): DVKVTQSSRYLVKRTGEKVFLECVQDMDHENMFWYRQDPGLGLRLIYFSYDVKMKEKGDIPEGYSVSREKKERFSLILESASTNQTSMYLCASTSTGGISYNEQFFGPGTRLTVL.

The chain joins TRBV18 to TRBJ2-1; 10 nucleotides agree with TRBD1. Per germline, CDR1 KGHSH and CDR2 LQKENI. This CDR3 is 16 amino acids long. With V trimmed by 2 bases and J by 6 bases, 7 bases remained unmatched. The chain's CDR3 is CASSPVGTGVANEQFF. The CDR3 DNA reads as TGTGCCAGCTCACCAGTGGGGACAGGGGTGGCCAATGAGCAGTTCTTC.

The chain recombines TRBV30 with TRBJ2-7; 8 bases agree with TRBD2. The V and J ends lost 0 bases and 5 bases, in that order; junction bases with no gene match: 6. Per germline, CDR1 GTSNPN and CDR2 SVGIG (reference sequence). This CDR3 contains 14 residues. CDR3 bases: TGTGCCTGGAGTGTAGGACTAGCAGTCGACGAGCAGTACTTC. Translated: CAWSVGLAVDEQYF.

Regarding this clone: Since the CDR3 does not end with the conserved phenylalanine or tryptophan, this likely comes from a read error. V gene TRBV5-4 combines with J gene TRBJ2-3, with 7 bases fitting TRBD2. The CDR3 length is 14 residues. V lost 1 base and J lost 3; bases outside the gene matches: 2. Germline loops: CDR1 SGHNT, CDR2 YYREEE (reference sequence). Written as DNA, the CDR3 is TGTGCCAGCAGCTTGCGGCGGGGGACAGATACGCAGTATCTT. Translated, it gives CASSLRRGTDTQYL.

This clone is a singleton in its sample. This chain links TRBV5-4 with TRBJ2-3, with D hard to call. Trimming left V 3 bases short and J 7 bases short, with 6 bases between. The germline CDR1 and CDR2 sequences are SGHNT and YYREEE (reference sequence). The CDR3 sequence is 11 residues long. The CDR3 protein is CASSSLNTQYF. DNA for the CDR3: TGTGCCAGCAGCTCGTTAAATACGCAGTATTTT.

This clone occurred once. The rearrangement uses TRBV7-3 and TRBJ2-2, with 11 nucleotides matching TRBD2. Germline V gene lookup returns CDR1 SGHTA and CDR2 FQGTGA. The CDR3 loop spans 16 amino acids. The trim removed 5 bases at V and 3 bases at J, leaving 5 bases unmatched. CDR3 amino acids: CASSALAGADTGELFF. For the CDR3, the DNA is TGTGCCAGCAGCGCACTAGCGGGGGCGGACACCGGGGAGCTGTTTTTT.

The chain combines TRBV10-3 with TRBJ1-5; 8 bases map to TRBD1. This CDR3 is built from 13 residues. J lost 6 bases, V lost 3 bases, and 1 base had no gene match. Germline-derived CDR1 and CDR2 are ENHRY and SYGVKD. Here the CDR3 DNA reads TGTGCCATCAGTGACACAGGGGGTCAGCCCCAGCATTTT. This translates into CAISDTGGQPQHF.

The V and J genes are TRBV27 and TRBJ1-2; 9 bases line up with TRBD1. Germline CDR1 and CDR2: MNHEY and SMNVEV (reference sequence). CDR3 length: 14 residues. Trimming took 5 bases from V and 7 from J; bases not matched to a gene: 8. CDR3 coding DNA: TGTGCCAGCAGTGCCTCCGGGACAGGGATTGGCTACACCTTC. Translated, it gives CASSASGTGIGYTF.

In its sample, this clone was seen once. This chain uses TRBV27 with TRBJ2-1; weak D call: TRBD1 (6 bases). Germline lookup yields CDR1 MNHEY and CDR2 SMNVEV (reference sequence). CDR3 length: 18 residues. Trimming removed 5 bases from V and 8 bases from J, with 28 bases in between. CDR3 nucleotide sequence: TGTGCCAGCAGTCGCAAGTACCCTGTACAGGGTGGGATCTATGAGCAGTTCTTC. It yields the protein CASSRKYPVQGGIYEQFF.

The CDR3 nucleotides are TGCGCCAGCAGGGCTGTGGGCCTAAGTATCGCAGATACGCAGTATTTT. Translation: CASRAVGLSIADTQYF. J is TRBJ2-3 and V is TRBV5-1; D remains unclear. The germline V and J ends were trimmed by 5 bases and 4 bases, with 20 bases remaining between them. The length of the CDR3 is 16 residues. Germline V gene lookup returns CDR1 SGHRS and CDR2 YFSETQ.

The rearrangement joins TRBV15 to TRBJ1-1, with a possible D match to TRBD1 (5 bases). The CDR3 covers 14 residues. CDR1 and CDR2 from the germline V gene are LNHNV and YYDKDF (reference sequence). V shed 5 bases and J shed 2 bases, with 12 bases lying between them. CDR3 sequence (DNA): TGTGCCACCAGCGTAAATACAGGTAACACTGAAGCTTTCTTT. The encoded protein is CATSVNTGNTEAFF.

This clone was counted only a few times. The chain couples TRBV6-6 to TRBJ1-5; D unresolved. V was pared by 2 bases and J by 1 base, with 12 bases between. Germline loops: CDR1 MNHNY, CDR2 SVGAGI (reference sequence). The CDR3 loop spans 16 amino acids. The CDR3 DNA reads TGTGCCAGCAGTTACGAGGGCACCGTAAGCAATCAGCCCCAGCATTTT. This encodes CASSYEGTVSNQPQHF.

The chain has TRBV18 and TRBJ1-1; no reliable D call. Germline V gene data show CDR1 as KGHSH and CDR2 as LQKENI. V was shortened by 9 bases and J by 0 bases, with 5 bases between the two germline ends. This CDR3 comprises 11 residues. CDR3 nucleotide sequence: TGTGCCAGTTTAATGAACACTGAAGCTTTCTTT. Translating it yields CASLMNTEAFF.